These T cell receptor beta chains were read from a single sample in a study of Ad26.COV2.S vaccination and SARS-CoV-2 variants. Repertoires were generated with immunoSEQ multiplex PCR, while TCRdb's copy carries only in-frame clones and drops some. The repertoire consists of around 350,000 clones, with 85% occurring once and the leading ten covering 2.5% to 3.5%. Here the sequenced sample was peripheral blood, taken in a trial of Ad26.COV2.S vaccine versus placebo. The receptors shown here come from a person between 18 and 60 years old who received the Ad26.COV2.S COVID-19 vaccine or a placebo. Both conserved end residues are trimmed from each CDR3. Rows give clone size only sometimes, using once, few, many, or a class for an expanded clone.

CDR3 protein | V gene | clone size | J gene
ASSQGGNPQGYT | TRBV3-1/TRBV3-2 | few | TRBJ1-2
ASSLGGTWETQY | TRBV28 | - | TRBJ2-5
ASSKGRVLYEQY | TRBV13 | - | TRBJ2-7
SVAGGEGYGYT | TRBV29-1 | - | TRBJ1-2
ASSDDRAETQY | TRBV10-2 | - | TRBJ2-5
ASGLVRLTAGNNQPQH | TRBV12-5 | once | TRBJ1-5
ASSLGFGGTEAF | TRBV11-2 | - | TRBJ1-1
ASSLVTDNSPLH | TRBV5-1 | - | TRBJ1-6
ASRSTTGQGYNSPLH | TRBV5-5 | - | TRBJ1-6
ASSASGQNNQPQH | TRBV9 | - | TRBJ1-5
ASSFPQGTEAF | TRBV28 | - | TRBJ1-1
ASSLTDTQY | TRBV28 | - | TRBJ2-3
SAFKAYEQY | TRBV20-1 | once | TRBJ2-7
ASSRDRGRDEQY | TRBV5-1 | - | TRBJ2-7
ASSLVPQPGNTIY | TRBV5-1 | - | TRBJ1-3
ASSQRNTEAF | TRBV3-1/TRBV3-2 | few | TRBJ1-1
ASSSPAGSYEQY | TRBV12-1 | once | TRBJ2-7
ASSQRDSTYEQY | TRBV21-1 | - | TRBJ2-7
SAPEGVGYT | TRBV20-1 | - | TRBJ1-2
ASGKLGVAASYNEQF | TRBV3-1/TRBV3-2 | - | TRBJ2-1
ASSRRTSGGGKETQY | TRBV3-1/TRBV3-2 | - | TRBJ2-5
ASSARLAGWGNNEQF | TRBV7-2 | - | TRBJ2-1
ASSPQNYLAKNIQY | TRBV18 | - | TRBJ2-4
ASSQGAGMGTGELF | TRBV27 | - | TRBJ2-2
AGGLPYEQY | TRBV28 | - | TRBJ2-7
ASSQHSGIVETQY | TRBV3-1/TRBV3-2 | once | TRBJ2-5
ASSSPGDTLAKNIQY | TRBV28 | - | TRBJ2-4
ASSEIRAYNEQF | TRBV2 | - | TRBJ2-1
ASSLSDRPMNTEAF | TRBV7-9 | - | TRBJ1-1
ASSRRDRDYGYT | TRBV6-5 | - | TRBJ1-2
ASSSLTGGSYNEQF | TRBV28 | few | TRBJ2-1
ASSVTANQPQH | TRBV2 | many | TRBJ1-5
ASRDAGNVNEKLF | TRBV28 | - | TRBJ1-4
ASSPRVQGGTDTQY | TRBV13 | - | TRBJ2-3
ASSYKRGAVGTQY | TRBV6-5 | once | TRBJ2-5
ASSSNTGPGTGAEKLF | TRBV5-1 | - | TRBJ1-4
AISELNSGSSNEQF | TRBV10-3 | - | TRBJ2-1
ASSLSAGGARNTIY | TRBV7-2 | - | TRBJ1-3
ASSLGQGIQPQH | TRBV28 | - | TRBJ1-5
ASSYQRTGRVELF | TRBV6-2/TRBV6-3 | - | TRBJ2-2
ASSISSGTETGNTIY | TRBV7-8 | - | TRBJ1-3
ASSTRQGYSGANVLT | TRBV19 | - | TRBJ2-6
ASSQVRTGAGANVLT | TRBV4-1 | - | TRBJ2-6
ASSSPTGSNQPQH | TRBV28 | - | TRBJ1-5
ASSPSGQRPYGYT | TRBV27 | - | TRBJ1-2
ASSQGHAGGGQPQH | TRBV7-9 | - | TRBJ1-5
ASIPGLAGESSYEQY | TRBV2 | - | TRBJ2-7
ASSRGRGEQY | TRBV3-1/TRBV3-2 | - | TRBJ2-7
ASSNRDRGDNSPLH | TRBV18 | - | TRBJ1-6
ASSRPYGYT | TRBV6-2/TRBV6-3 | - | TRBJ1-2
ASSLTAGPWDSPLH | TRBV7-2 | - | TRBJ1-6